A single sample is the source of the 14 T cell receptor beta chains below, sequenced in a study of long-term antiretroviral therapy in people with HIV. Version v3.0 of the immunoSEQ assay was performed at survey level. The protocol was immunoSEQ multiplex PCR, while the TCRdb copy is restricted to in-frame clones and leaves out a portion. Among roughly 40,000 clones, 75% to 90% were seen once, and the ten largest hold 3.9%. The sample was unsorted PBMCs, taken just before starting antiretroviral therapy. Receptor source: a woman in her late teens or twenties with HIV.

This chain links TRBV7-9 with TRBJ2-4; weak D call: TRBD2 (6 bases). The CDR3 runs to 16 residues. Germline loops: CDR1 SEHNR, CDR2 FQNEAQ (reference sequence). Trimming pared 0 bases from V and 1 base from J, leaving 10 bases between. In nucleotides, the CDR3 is TGTGCCAGCAGCTTAGCGGAGGGTCCGGCCAAAAACATTCAGTACTTC. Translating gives CASSLAEGPAKNIQYF.

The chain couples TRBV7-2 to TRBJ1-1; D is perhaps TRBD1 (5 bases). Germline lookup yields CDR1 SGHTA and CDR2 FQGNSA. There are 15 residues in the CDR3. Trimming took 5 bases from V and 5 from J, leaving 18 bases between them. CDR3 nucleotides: TGTGCCAGCAGCCTAGGGGCAGGTGATAGGACTGAAGCTTTCTTT. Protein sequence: CASSLGAGDRTEAFF. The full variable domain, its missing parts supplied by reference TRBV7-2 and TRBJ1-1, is GAGVSQSPSNKVTEKGKDVELRCDPISGHTALYWYRQSLGQGLEFLIYFQGNSAPDKSGLPSDRFSAERTGGSVSTLTIQRTQQEDSAVYLCASSLGAGDRTEAFFGQGTRLTVV.

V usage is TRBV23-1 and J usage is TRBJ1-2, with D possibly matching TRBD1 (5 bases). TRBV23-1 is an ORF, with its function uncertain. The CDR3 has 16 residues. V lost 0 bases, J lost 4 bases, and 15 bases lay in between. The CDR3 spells CASSQSPVLGGYGYTF. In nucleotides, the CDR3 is TGCGCCAGCAGTCAATCGCCGGTACTGGGGGGCTATGGCTACACCTTC.

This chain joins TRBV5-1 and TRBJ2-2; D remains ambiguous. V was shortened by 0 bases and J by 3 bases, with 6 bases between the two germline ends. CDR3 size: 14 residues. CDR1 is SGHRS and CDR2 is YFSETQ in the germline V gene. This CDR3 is CASSLGVDTGELFF. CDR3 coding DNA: TGCGCCAGCAGCTTGGGGGTCGACACCGGGGAGCTGTTTTTT.

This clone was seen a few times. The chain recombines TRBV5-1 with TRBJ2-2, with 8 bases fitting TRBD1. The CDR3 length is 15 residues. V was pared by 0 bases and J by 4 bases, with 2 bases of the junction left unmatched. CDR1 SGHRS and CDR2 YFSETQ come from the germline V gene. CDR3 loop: CASSLGTGPTGELFF. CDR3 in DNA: TGCGCCAGCAGCTTGGGGACAGGGCCCACCGGGGAGCTGTTTTTT.

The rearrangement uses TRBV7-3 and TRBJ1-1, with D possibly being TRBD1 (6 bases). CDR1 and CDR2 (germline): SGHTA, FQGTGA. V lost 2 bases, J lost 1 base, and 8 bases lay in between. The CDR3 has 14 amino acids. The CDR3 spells CASSLGGPNTEAFF. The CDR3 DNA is TGTGCCAGCAGCTTAGGGGGCCCGAACACTGAAGCTTTCTTT.

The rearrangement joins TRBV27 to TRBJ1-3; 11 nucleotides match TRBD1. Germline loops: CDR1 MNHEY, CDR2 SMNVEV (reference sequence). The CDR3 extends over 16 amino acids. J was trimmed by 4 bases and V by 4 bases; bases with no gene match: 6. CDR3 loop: CASSSRGTGGGNTIYF. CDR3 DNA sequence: TGTGCCAGCAGTTCCCGCGGGACAGGGGGGGGAAACACCATATATTTT.

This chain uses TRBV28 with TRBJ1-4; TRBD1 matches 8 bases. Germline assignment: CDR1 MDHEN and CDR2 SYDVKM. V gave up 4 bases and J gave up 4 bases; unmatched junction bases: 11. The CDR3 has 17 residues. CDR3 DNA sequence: TGTGCCAGCAGTTACTCCCCGACAGGGGTGGATAATGAAAAACTGTTTTTT. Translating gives CASSYSPTGVDNEKLFF.

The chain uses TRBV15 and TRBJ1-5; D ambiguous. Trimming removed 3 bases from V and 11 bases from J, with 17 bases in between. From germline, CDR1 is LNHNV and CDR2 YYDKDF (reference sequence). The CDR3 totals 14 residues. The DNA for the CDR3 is TGTGCCACCAGCAGGACGACGGTCCTAATAGCCCAGCATTTT. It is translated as CATSRTTVLIAQHF.

The CDR3 here is CASSIQGNTEAFF. The CDR3 nucleotides read TGTGCCAGCAGCATCCAGGGAAACACTGAAGCTTTCTTT. This chain links TRBV9 with TRBJ1-1, with D perhaps TRBD1 (5 bases). The CDR3 length is 13 residues. The V end lost 4 bases, the J end lost 2 bases, and 9 bases lay between the germline ends. In germline, CDR1 is SGDLS, CDR2 YYNGEE.

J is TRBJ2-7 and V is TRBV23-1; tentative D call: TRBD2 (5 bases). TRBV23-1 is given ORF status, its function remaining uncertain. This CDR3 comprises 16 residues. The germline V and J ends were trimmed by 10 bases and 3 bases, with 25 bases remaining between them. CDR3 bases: TGCGCCACCCCCCTCCGGGATTCCCTACACCTCTACGAGCAGTACTTC. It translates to CATPLRDSLHLYEQYF.

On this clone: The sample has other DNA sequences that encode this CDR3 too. CDR3 region: CASSLERATTDTQYF. In DNA form, the CDR3 reads TGCGCCAGCAGCTTGGAGCGGGCTACCACAGATACGCAGTATTTT. This chain connects TRBV5-1 to TRBJ2-3, with TRBD2 as a possible D gene (6 bases). Trimming removed 0 bases at V and 2 bases at J, with 10 bases between. The CDR3 spans 15 residues. CDR1 and CDR2 from the germline V gene are SGHRS and YFSETQ. Together with reference TRBV5-1 and TRBJ2-3, the CDR3 gives the full variable domain: KAGVTQTPRYLIKTRGQQVTLSCSPISGHRSVSWYQQTPGQGLQFLFEYFSETQRNKGNFPGRFSGRQFSNSRSEMNVSTLELGDSALYLCASSLERATTDTQYFGPGTRLTVL.

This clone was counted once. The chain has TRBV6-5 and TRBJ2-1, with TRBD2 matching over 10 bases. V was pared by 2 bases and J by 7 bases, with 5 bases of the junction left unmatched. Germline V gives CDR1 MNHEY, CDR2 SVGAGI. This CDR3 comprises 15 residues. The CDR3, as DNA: TGTGCCAGCAGTTACGGGGGACTAGCGTTAAATGAGCAGTTCTTC. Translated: CASSYGGLALNEQFF.

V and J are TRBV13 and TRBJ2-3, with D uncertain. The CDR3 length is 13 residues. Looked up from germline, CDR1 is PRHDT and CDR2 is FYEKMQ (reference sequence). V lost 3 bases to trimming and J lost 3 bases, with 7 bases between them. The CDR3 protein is CASSFLGTDTQYF. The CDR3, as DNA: TGTGCCAGCAGCTTCCTAGGGACAGATACGCAGTATTTT.